This is a list of T cell receptor beta chains from one sample in a study of regulatory T cells in long-lasting Graves disease. TCRdb passed the multiplex PCR reads through MiXCR, listing each CDR3 protein once. The sample lists around 450,000 distinct CDR3 sequences, roughly 15% occurring once. These data also featured in a second study, about T cells in Graves' hyperthyroidism and ophthalmopathy.

Sequencing used peripheral blood mononuclear cells (PBMCs), obtained at new diagnosis, from a patient treated with antithyroid drugs. Receptor source: a woman aged 40 to 55 with Graves disease. Both conserved end residues are part of each CDR3. The D gene is left open where the match is weak. The listing skips clone size in some rows; elsewhere it reads once, few, many or a size class.

v_call,clone_size,d_call,j_call,cdr3_aa,cdr3_nt
TRBV11-3,-,-,TRBJ1-1,CASSFDYMDTEAFF,TGTGCCAGCAGCTTTGACTATATGGACACTGAAGCTTTCTTT
TRBV6-1,few,-,TRBJ2-3,CASSGWGRDPITDTQYF,TGTGCCAGCAGTGGATGGGGTAGGGACCCGATCACAGATACGCAGTATTTT
TRBV11-3,-,TRBD2,TRBJ2-3,CASSLVLAGGIDTQYF,TGTGCCAGCAGCTTAGTTCTAGCGGGAGGAATAGATACGCAGTATTTT
TRBV14,once,TRBD2,TRBJ2-3,CASSHSRTSGNTDTQYF,TGTGCCAGCAGCCACTCTCGGACTAGCGGGAACACAGATACGCAGTATTTT
TRBV29-1,many,TRBD2,TRBJ2-3,CSVEGLAVDTQYF,TGCAGCGTTGAAGGACTAGCGGTAGATACGCAGTATTTT
TRBV5-1,many,-,TRBJ1-6,CASSFRPAGSSSYNSPLHF,TGCGCCAGCAGCTTCCGCCCGGCCGGTAGCAGCTCCTATAATTCACCCCTCCACTTT
TRBV11-2,many,TRBD2,TRBJ2-5,CASSAAGTSGETQYF,TGTGCCAGCAGCGCCGCCGGGACTAGCGGGGAGACCCAGTACTTC
TRBV30,few,TRBD2,TRBJ2-1,CACESGSSYNEQFF,TGTGCCTGCGAAAGCGGGAGCTCCTACAATGAGCAGTTCTTC
TRBV6-1,few,TRBD1,TRBJ1-4,CASSGWTGTNEKLFF,TGTGCCAGCAGTGGCTGGACAGGTACTAATGAAAAACTGTTTTTT
TRBV6-1,few,TRBD1,TRBJ2-3,CASSPPPDRVLHTQYF,TGTGCCAGCAGCCCCCCCCCGGACAGGGTGCTGCATACGCAGTATTTT
TRBV18,few,-,TRBJ2-2,CASSPSAHPNTGELFF,TGTGCCAGCTCACCGTCCGCACACCCGAACACCGGGGAGCTGTTTTTT
TRBV6-2/TRBV6-3,-,-,TRBJ2-2,CASSYSQNTGELFF,TGTGCCAGCAGTTACTCCCAAAACACCGGGGAGCTGTTTTTT
TRBV7-8,many,TRBD1,TRBJ1-1,CASSLAKSRQGVLVNTEAFF,TGTGCCAGCAGCTTGGCAAAATCAAGACAGGGTGTTTTGGTGAACACTGAAGCTTTCTTT
TRBV6-2/TRBV6-3,many,-,TRBJ1-1,CASSYRTMNTEAFF,TGTGCCAGCAGTTACAGAACCATGAACACTGAAGCTTTCTTT
TRBV6-1,-,-,TRBJ2-1,CASSDSPDLNEQFF,TGTGCCAGCAGTGACTCGCCGGACTTAAATGAGCAGTTCTTC
TRBV2,many,TRBD1,TRBJ2-7,CASSEAGGQGGDEQYF,TGTGCCAGCAGTGAAGCGGGGGGACAGGGAGGCGACGAGCAGTACTTC
TRBV12-3/TRBV12-4,few,-,TRBJ2-3,CASNDRRIDTQYF,TGTGCCAGCAACGATCGGAGGATAGATACGCAGTATTTT
TRBV12-3/TRBV12-4,many,-,TRBJ1-4,CASSSGRRSNEKLFF,TGTGCCAGCAGTTCCGGGAGACGTTCTAATGAAAAACTGTTTTTT
TRBV11-2,many,TRBD2,TRBJ2-7,CASSLGDSGSGEQYF,TGTGCCAGCAGCTTAGGTGATAGCGGGAGTGGTGAGCAGTACTTC
TRBV15,many,-,TRBJ2-3,CATSGGGASDTQYF,TGTGCCACCAGCGGAGGGGGCGCCTCAGATACGCAGTATTTT
TRBV2,many,TRBD1,TRBJ1-5,CASGEDRGNQPQHF,TGTGCCAGCGGGGAGGACAGGGGCAATCAGCCCCAGCATTTT
TRBV27,many,-,TRBJ2-7,CASSAIGVGFTYEQYF,TGTGCCAGCAGTGCCATCGGCGTCGGATTCACCTACGAGCAGTACTTC
TRBV10-3,many,TRBD1,TRBJ1-2,CAISDPGTGGNGYTF,TGTGCCATCAGTGACCCCGGGACAGGGGGAAATGGTTACACCTTC
TRBV19,few,-,TRBJ2-4,CASSTGPFRYF,TGTGCCAGTAGTACCGGGCCCTTCAGGTACTTC
TRBV18,few,-,TRBJ2-1,CASSPGRGSYNEQFF,TGTGCCAGCTCACCAGGGCGGGGCTCCTACAATGAGCAGTTCTTC